This T cell receptor (beta chain) was identified during a study of T-cell memory formation after mild COVID-19. On the study more broadly: In these data, TCR clusters were largely donor specific.

On this clonotype: Its cognate antigen is unknown.

J was trimmed by 3 bases and V by 3 bases; bases with no gene match: 6. The CDR3 runs 15 residues. General study points: Clones which contracted sat mainly in CM and EM if CD4+, and in EMRA if CD8+. Second-wave clones that peaked on day 37 lacked confirmed SARS-CoV-2 specificity.

Barcoded TCR alpha and TCR beta cDNA libraries with UMIs came from 5'RACE using constant-segment primers. TCRdb analysed the 5' RACE reads with MiXCR anew, one entry per CDR3 protein. Among under 350,000 distinct CDR3 sequences, 15% to 20% were seen once, and the ten largest hold 22%. Sequenced sample: PBMCs or a T cell subset sorted from them (not recorded which). This sequence was found in a man aged 18 to 29 who had mild COVID-19 (a few samples of this study predate the infection). Cell type and time point are not known. The chain uses TRBV12-3 or TRBV12-4 and TRBJ2-7; 9 bases agree with TRBD2. DNA for the CDR3: TGTGCCAGCAGTTTTGGCTCAGCGGGGGGCTACGAGCAGTACTTC. It is translated as CASSFGSAGGYEQYF.